The 2 T cell receptor beta chains reported below all come from one sample, sequenced in a study of T cell repertoires in cytomegalovirus infection. These receptors lack a known antigen. TCRdb used MiXCR to reprocess the reads, holding one entry per CDR3 protein. Of a few hundred thousand distinct CDR3 sequences listed, approximately 40% are singletons. Sequences were derived from cultured PBMCs, sampled from culture after CMV antigen stimulation. The receptors originated from a human donor in good health (CMV status not recorded). Some clones in this sample may be carry-over from other donors' samples.

This chain's CDR3 is CASSRAAGGHDTQYF. The CDR3 region has the DNA TGTGCCAGCAGCAGGGCGGCGGGGGGGCATGATACGCAGTATTTT. The gene calls are TRBV7-2 and TRBJ2-3, with 9 bases identical to TRBD2. The trim removed 5 bases at V and 6 bases at J, leaving 9 bases unmatched. Germline V lookup: CDR1 SGHTA, CDR2 FQGNSA. The length of the CDR3 is 15 residues. Filled out from reference TRBV7-2 and TRBJ2-3, the complete variable domain reads GAGVSQSPSNKVTEKGKDVELRCDPISGHTALYWYRQSLGQGLEFLIYFQGNSAPDKSGLPSDRFSAERTGGSVSTLTIQRTQQEDSAVYLCASSRAAGGHDTQYFGPGTRLTVL.

This chain joins TRBV27 and TRBJ2-7; D call uncertain. This CDR3 region has 15 residues. Trimming removed 3 bases from V and 4 bases from J, with 16 bases in between. Per germline, CDR1 MNHEY and CDR2 SMNVEV (reference sequence). The CDR3 sequence: CASSLRRQAPYEQYF. In DNA, the CDR3 is TGTGCCAGCAGTTTGAGAAGACAAGCCCCTTACGAGCAGTACTTC.